This T cell receptor (beta chain) appears in the sequencing data of a study of early stage breast cancer tumors. Study context: Of some 15 invasive breast tumors, fewer than 13 were hormone receptor-positive, HER2-negative.

Method: immunoSEQ multiplex PCR; TCRdb's copy keeps in-frame clones and lacks some. The table has roughly 48,000 clones, 83% seen once. Trimming removed 10 bases at V and 4 bases at J, with 14 bases between. The CDR3 runs 13 residues. Germline V CDR1 and CDR2: MDHEN, SYDVKM. This TCR came from a person aged 45-65 years with breast cancer. The chain uses TRBV28 and TRBJ2-4; a possible D gene is TRBD1 (6 bases). The source material was blood. The CDR3 region is CATHPQGKNIQYF. CDR3 in DNA: TGTGCCACCCACCCCCAGGGGAAAAACATTCAGTACTTC.